The 30 T cell receptor beta chains reported below all come from one sample, sequenced in a study of beta chain features in type 1 diabetes. All of the isolated RNA was reverse transcribed, so expressed TCRB transcripts were sequenced. Clones were read by immunoSEQ multiplex PCR, and TCRdb kept only the in-frame ones, dropping some. The sample includes roughly 140,000 clones, 6.9% of them seen just once. The source material was central memory CD4+ T cells from blood. The receptors derive from a woman between 25 and 40 years old in good health.

V usage is TRBV5-4 and J usage is TRBJ2-5; the match to TRBD2 covers 8 bases. CDR3 size: 15 residues. Losses at the gene ends were 4 bases for V and 5 bases for J; bases not matched to a gene: 10. Germline CDR1 SGHNT, CDR2 YYREEE (reference sequence). The DNA of the CDR3 is TGTGCCAGCAGCCAAAAGACTAGCGACCGGGAGACCCAGTACTTC. Its protein is CASSQKTSDRETQYF.

This clone occurred a few times. CDR3 residues: CASSDMTGNQPQHF. The CDR3 region has the DNA TGTGCCAGCAGTGATATGACAGGGAATCAGCCCCAGCATTTT. The rearrangement joins TRBV2 to TRBJ1-5, with TRBD1 identical over 7 bases. V trimming: 3 bases; J trimming: 4 bases; junction bases outside the gene matches: 3. The CDR3 is made up of 14 amino acids. CDR1 SNHLY and CDR2 FYNNEI come from the germline V gene.

The rearrangement links TRBV4-3 to TRBJ2-3; 7 positions agree with TRBD1. Looked up from germline, CDR1 is LGHNA and CDR2 is YSLEER. The CDR3 is made up of 17 amino acids. Trimming removed 0 bases from V and 6 bases from J; junction bases left unmatched: 12. Here the CDR3 DNA reads TGCGCCAGCAGCCAAGATTGGACAGGAGACTTTAGGGATACGCAGTATTTT. It translates to CASSQDWTGDFRDTQYF.

There are many counts of this clone. This chain connects TRBV18 to TRBJ2-3; perhaps TRBD2 as D (6 bases). The V end was cut by 2 bases, the J end by 0 bases, with 9 bases between. Germline CDR1 KGHSH, CDR2 LQKENI. The CDR3 spans 15 residues. CDR3 bases: TGTGCCAGCTCACCAGGAGGGGTTAGCACAGATACGCAGTATTTT. Protein product: CASSPGGVSTDTQYF.

The table lists this clone with many counts. The chain is built from TRBV30 and TRBJ1-5, with a possible D match to TRBD1 (5 bases). CDR3 size: 13 residues. Germline values: CDR1 GTSNPN, CDR2 SVGIG (reference sequence). Trimming removed 2 bases from V and 6 bases from J, with 11 bases in between. CDR3 sequence: CAWSRGVGQPQHF. CDR3 DNA sequence: TGTGCCTGGAGTCGGGGGGTCGGTCAGCCCCAGCATTTT.

This clone has just a few counts. The rearrangement links TRBV7-2 to TRBJ1-1, with a tentative D call TRBD1 (5 bases). Trimming left V 5 bases short and J 2 bases short, with 15 bases between. CDR3 length equals 15 residues. Germline values: CDR1 SGHTA, CDR2 FQGNSA. The CDR3 loop reads CASSRIRVANTEAFF. The CDR3 DNA reads as TGTGCCAGCAGCCGCATCAGGGTGGCAAACACTGAAGCTTTCTTT.

This chain joins TRBV18 and TRBJ2-7; 12 bases agree with TRBD2. Germline V gene sequence: CDR1 KGHSH, CDR2 LQKENI. Losses at the gene ends were 6 bases for V and 5 bases for J; bases not matched to a gene: 8. This CDR3 comprises 15 residues. The chain's CDR3 is CASSTSGSVLNEQYF. CDR3 in DNA: TGTGCCAGCTCGACTAGCGGGAGTGTTTTAAACGAGCAGTACTTC.

This clone was detected a few times. V and J are TRBV7-9 and TRBJ1-2; TRBD1 matches 8 bases. Germline CDR1 reads SEHNR; CDR2 reads FQNEAQ (reference sequence). The CDR3 covers 14 residues. V lost 2 bases to trimming and J lost 4 bases; unmatched junction nucleotides: 3. The CDR3 region is CASSLPTGGYGYTF. The CDR3 DNA is TGTGCCAGCAGCTTACCCACAGGGGGCTATGGCTACACCTTC.

This clone was detected only a few times. The J gene is TRBJ2-3, the V gene TRBV7-3; D is perhaps TRBD2 (6 bases). Germline CDR1 and CDR2: SGHTA and FQGTGA. The CDR3 sequence is 15 residues long. V lost 5 bases, J lost 4 bases, and 16 bases lay in between. The CDR3 DNA is TGTGCCAGCAGCCAGTTCGGGGGAGTAGCAGATACGCAGTATTTT. Its translation is CASSQFGGVADTQYF. Drawing the rest from reference TRBV7-3 and TRBJ2-3, the complete variable domain is GAGVSQTPSNKVTEKGKYVELRCDPISGHTALYWYRQSLGQGPEFLIYFQGTGAADDSGLPNDRFFAVRPEGSVSTLKIQRTERGDSAVYLCASSQFGGVADTQYFGPGTRLTVL.

This clone was counted between two and nine times. V and J are TRBV7-2 and TRBJ2-7, with 10 bases matching TRBD2. J was trimmed by 4 bases and V by 4 bases; bases with no gene match: 4. The length of the CDR3 is 14 residues. Germline CDR1 reads SGHTA; CDR2 reads FQGNSA. CDR3 DNA: TGTGCCAGCAGCTCCCGGACTAGCGGATACGAGCAGTACTTC. Its protein is CASSSRTSGYEQYF. Filled out from reference TRBV7-2 and TRBJ2-7, the complete variable domain reads GAGVSQSPSNKVTEKGKDVELRCDPISGHTALYWYRQSLGQGLEFLIYFQGNSAPDKSGLPSDRFSAERTGGSVSTLTIQRTQQEDSAVYLCASSSRTSGYEQYFGPGTRLTVT.

This clone was picked up a small number of times. The rearrangement uses TRBV14 and TRBJ1-2, with D possibly TRBD1 on 5 matching bases. CDR1 and CDR2 from the germline V gene are SGHDN and FVKESK. The CDR3 is 13 residues long. V lost 4 bases, J lost 7 bases, and 13 bases lay in between. The CDR3 spells CASSLTRGGGYTF. DNA for the CDR3: TGTGCCAGCAGCCTCACCCGGGGGGGTGGCTACACCTTC.

In this sample, this clone turned up many times. The chain links TRBV28 to TRBJ2-3; 7 positions agree with TRBD2. The CDR3 spans 14 residues. Germline V gives CDR1 MDHEN, CDR2 SYDVKM. Trimming took 2 bases from V and 2 from J; bases not matched to a gene: 1. CDR3 in amino acids: CASSLLADTDTQYF. CDR3 bases: TGTGCCAGCAGTTTACTAGCGGACACAGATACGCAGTATTTT. Full variable domain (missing parts from reference TRBV28 and TRBJ2-3): DVKVTQSSRYLVKRTGEKVFLECVQDMDHENMFWYRQDPGLGLRLIYFSYDVKMKEKGDIPEGYSVSREKKERFSLILESASTNQTSMYLCASSLLADTDTQYFGPGTRLTVL.

The table lists this clone with a few counts. The genes are TRBV7-8 and TRBJ1-2; 7 nucleotides line up with TRBD1. This CDR3 has 14 amino acids. Per the germline V gene, CDR1 is SGHVS and CDR2 is FQNEAQ. V trimming: 2 bases; J trimming: 5 bases; junction bases outside the gene matches: 5. The CDR3 DNA is TGTGCCAGCAGCTTATATGGGACAGATTATGGCTACACCTTC. Residues: CASSLYGTDYGYTF.

This clone was observed a handful of times. The chain joins TRBV6-1 to TRBJ1-4; TRBD1 matches at 7 bases. In germline, CDR1 is MNHNS, CDR2 SASEGT. This CDR3 is built from 13 residues. Losses at the gene ends were 6 bases for V and 8 bases for J; bases not matched to a gene: 6. The CDR3 region is CASRRQGDEKLFF. CDR3 coding DNA: TGTGCCAGCAGAAGGCAGGGGGACGAAAAACTGTTTTTT.

This chain uses TRBV7-2 with TRBJ1-1; D is unresolved. There are 13 residues in the CDR3. Per the germline V gene, CDR1 is SGHTA and CDR2 is FQGNSA. V was cut by 1 base and J by 6 bases, with 9 bases left in between. The CDR3 region is CASSLVRIPEAFF. CDR3 nucleotide sequence: TGTGCCAGCAGCTTAGTGCGAATCCCTGAAGCTTTCTTT.

This clone has only a few counts. The chain links TRBV4-3 to TRBJ2-5; TRBD1 might be the D (6 bases). The J call may be in error: the DNA end matches TRBJ2-7 better. The CDR3 extends over 15 amino acids. Germline assignment: CDR1 LGHNA and CDR2 YSLEER. The CDR3 protein is CASSQGEGELYEQYF. The CDR3 bases are TGCGCCAGCAGCCAAGGAGAGGGGGAACTCTACGAGCAGTACTTC.

V gene TRBV6-5 combines with J gene TRBJ2-2, with D perhaps TRBD1 (6 bases). This CDR3 is built from 16 residues. Between the trimmed V and J ends, which lost 0 bases and 1 base, there was a span of 9 bases. Looked up from germline, CDR1 is MNHEY and CDR2 is SVGAGI. CDR3 loop: CASSYSDRRNTGELFF. CDR3 in DNA: TGTGCCAGCAGTTACTCAGACAGGAGGAACACCGGGGAGCTGTTTTTT.

The table lists this clone with a few counts. V usage is TRBV30 and J usage is TRBJ2-7, with TRBD1 matching over 11 bases. The CDR3 is 16 amino acids. CDR1 GTSNPN and CDR2 SVGIG come from the germline V gene (reference sequence). V lost 0 bases to trimming and J lost 3 bases; unmatched junction nucleotides: 7. CDR3 coding DNA: TGTGCCTGGAGTGTAGCGGGGGGACAGGGGGTCTACGAGCAGTACTTC. This encodes CAWSVAGGQGVYEQYF.

The rearrangement joins TRBV6-5 to TRBJ1-1; 7 bases match TRBD1. The junction had 3 bases not matched to a gene; V was cut back by 7 bases and J by 1 base. This CDR3 region has 13 residues. CDR1 is MNHEY, CDR2 SVGAGI, per germline. The CDR3: CASNRDRNTEAFF. The CDR3 DNA is TGTGCCAGCAATCGGGACAGGAACACTGAAGCTTTCTTT.

This clone was counted ten times or more. This chain uses TRBV19 with TRBJ2-2; D is possibly TRBD2 (5 bases). Germline V lookup: CDR1 LNHDA, CDR2 SQIVND (reference sequence). The CDR3 loop spans 14 amino acids. The V end was cut by 7 bases, the J end by 6 bases, with 15 bases between. The CDR3: CASIESSWSGELFF. The DNA of the CDR3 is TGTGCCAGTATAGAGTCTAGCTGGTCCGGGGAGCTGTTTTTT.

This clone was counted many times. J is TRBJ2-1 and V is TRBV19; TRBD2 matches 7 bases. V lost 4 bases to trimming and J lost 5 bases; unmatched junction nucleotides: 8. Germline V gives CDR1 LNHDA, CDR2 SQIVND (reference sequence). The CDR3 consists of 15 residues. As DNA, the CDR3 is TGTGCCAGTAGTAACGGGCTAGCGGCGAACAATGAGCAGTTCTTC. Translated: CASSNGLAANNEQFF.

The chain is built from TRBV10-2 and TRBJ2-2; a possible D gene is TRBD2 (6 bases). Per the germline V gene, CDR1 is WSHSY and CDR2 is SAAADI. This CDR3 has 15 amino acids. The V and J ends lost 2 bases and 2 bases respectively, with 9 bases between them. CDR3 sequence: CASSEGGINTGELFF. As DNA, the CDR3 is TGCGCCAGCAGTGAGGGCGGGATAAACACCGGGGAGCTGTTTTTT.

The gene calls are TRBV7-9 and TRBJ2-1; 10 bases are shared with TRBD2. CDR1 SEHNR and CDR2 FQNEAQ come from the germline V gene (reference sequence). CDR3 length: 16 amino acids. The trim removed 1 base at V and 7 bases at J, leaving 7 bases unmatched. CDR3: CASSLEVSGRRNEQFF. CDR3 in DNA: TGTGCCAGCAGCTTAGAAGTTAGCGGGAGGAGAAATGAGCAGTTCTTC. Together with reference TRBV7-9 and TRBJ2-1, the CDR3 gives the full variable domain: DTGVSQNPRHKITKRGQNVTFRCDPISEHNRLYWYRQTLGQGPEFLTYFQNEAQLEKSRLLSDRFSAERPKGSFSTLEIQRTEQGDSAMYLCASSLEVSGRRNEQFFGPGTRLTVL.

This clone was seen at least ten times. The genes are TRBV7-3 and TRBJ2-1; 10 bases fit TRBD2. V gave up 2 bases and J gave up 7 bases; unmatched junction bases: 2. The CDR3 totals 14 residues. CDR1 and CDR2 from the germline V gene are SGHTA and FQGTGA. Written as DNA, the CDR3 is TGTGCCAGCAGCTTATTAGCGGGAGGAAATGAGCAGTTCTTC. Its protein is CASSLLAGGNEQFF.

This clone was recorded at least ten times. The chain couples TRBV7-2 to TRBJ2-5; 7 nucleotides agree with TRBD2. Germline assignment: CDR1 SGHTA and CDR2 FQGNSA. This CDR3 contains 17 residues. J lost 4 bases, V lost 1 base, and 12 bases had no gene match. DNA for the CDR3: TGTGCCAGCAGCTTAGTTGGGGGGAGGGCGTTTGGAGAGACCCAGTACTTC. Translated, it gives CASSLVGGRAFGETQYF.

This chain connects TRBV2 to TRBJ2-7; D remains unclear. Germline V gene data show CDR1 as SNHLY and CDR2 as FYNNEI. With 6 bases removed from V and 5 bases from J, the gap between germline ends came to 17 bases. This CDR3 comprises 14 residues. The CDR3 region has the DNA TGTGCCAGCAGCTTAACAGCACAAGGCAACGAGCAGTACTTC. Amino acid sequence: CASSLTAQGNEQYF. Full variable domain (rest looked up from reference TRBV2 and TRBJ2-7): EPEVTQTPSHQVTQMGQEVILRCVPISNHLYFYWYRQILGQKVEFLVSFYNNEISEKSEIFDDQFSVERPDGSNFTLKIRSTKLEDSAMYFCASSLTAQGNEQYFGPGTRLTVT.

This clone has more than one count but fewer than ten. The V and J genes are TRBV6-5 and TRBJ2-7; no firm D call. Germline V CDR1 and CDR2: MNHEY, SVGAGI. The CDR3 covers 14 residues. With 0 bases removed from V and 2 bases from J, the gap between germline ends came to 8 bases. CDR3 sequence reads: CASSYSHGPYEQYF. The DNA for the CDR3 is TGTGCCAGCAGTTACTCGCATGGGCCCTACGAGCAGTACTTC.

The V and J genes are TRBV27 and TRBJ2-2; TRBD2 matches at 10 bases. Germline V gives CDR1 MNHEY, CDR2 SMNVEV (reference sequence). The CDR3 length is 15 residues. V lost 5 bases and J lost 6; bases outside the gene matches: 6. The CDR3 bases are TGTGCCAGCAGTCGACCGGGACTAGCGTCCGGGGAGCTGTTTTTT. Its translation is CASSRPGLASGELFF.

This clone was picked up a small number of times. The V and J genes are TRBV14 and TRBJ2-1; D unresolved. CDR1 is SGHDN and CDR2 is FVKESK in the germline V gene. The CDR3 covers 17 residues. Trimming shortened V by 0 bases and J by 3 bases, and 15 bases separated the two germline ends. CDR3 in amino acids: CASSQDPRSALYNEQFF. CDR3 nucleotide sequence: TGTGCCAGCAGCCAAGACCCGCGGTCGGCTCTCTACAATGAGCAGTTCTTC.

This clone came up a few times. The chain links TRBV2 to TRBJ2-7; 8 bases are a match to TRBD1. J gave up 2 bases and V 2 bases, and 5 bases lay outside the gene matches. The CDR3 is 15 amino acids. Germline CDR1 reads SNHLY; CDR2 reads FYNNEI. CDR3 bases: TGTGCCAGCAGTGAACAGGGGGCCCAAACCTACGAGCAGTACTTC. It specifies CASSEQGAQTYEQYF.